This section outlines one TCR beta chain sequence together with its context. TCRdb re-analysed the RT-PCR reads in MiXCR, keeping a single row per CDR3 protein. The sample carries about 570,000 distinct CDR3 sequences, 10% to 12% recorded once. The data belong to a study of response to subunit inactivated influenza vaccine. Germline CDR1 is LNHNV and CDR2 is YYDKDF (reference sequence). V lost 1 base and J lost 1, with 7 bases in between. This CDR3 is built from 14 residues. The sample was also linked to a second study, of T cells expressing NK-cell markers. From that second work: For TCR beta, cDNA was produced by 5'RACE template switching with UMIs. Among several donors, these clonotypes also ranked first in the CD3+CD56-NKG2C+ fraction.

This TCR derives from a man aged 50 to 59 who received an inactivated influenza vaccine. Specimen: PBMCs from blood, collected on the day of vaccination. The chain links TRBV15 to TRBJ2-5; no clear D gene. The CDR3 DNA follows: TGTGCCACCAGCAGAGGGGTCAGCCAAGAGACCCAGTACTTC. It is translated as CATSRGVSQETQYF.